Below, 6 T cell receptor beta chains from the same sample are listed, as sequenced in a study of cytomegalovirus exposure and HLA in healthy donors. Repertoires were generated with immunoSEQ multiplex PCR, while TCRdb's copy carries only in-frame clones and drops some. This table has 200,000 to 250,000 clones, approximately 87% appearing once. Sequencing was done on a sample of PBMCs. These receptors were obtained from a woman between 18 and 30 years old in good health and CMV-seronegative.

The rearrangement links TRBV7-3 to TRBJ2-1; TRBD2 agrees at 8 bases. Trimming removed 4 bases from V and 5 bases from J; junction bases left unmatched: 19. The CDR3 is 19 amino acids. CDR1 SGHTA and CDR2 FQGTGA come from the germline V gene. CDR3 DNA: TGTGCCAGCAGCTCCCCTCTGACCCCCGGGGGGGCTGGTAACAATGAGCAGTTCTTC. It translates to CASSSPLTPGGAGNNEQFF. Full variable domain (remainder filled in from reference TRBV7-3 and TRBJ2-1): GAGVSQTPSNKVTEKGKYVELRCDPISGHTALYWYRQSLGQGPEFLIYFQGTGAADDSGLPNDRFFAVRPEGSVSTLKIQRTERGDSAVYLCASSSPLTPGGAGNNEQFFGPGTRLTVL.

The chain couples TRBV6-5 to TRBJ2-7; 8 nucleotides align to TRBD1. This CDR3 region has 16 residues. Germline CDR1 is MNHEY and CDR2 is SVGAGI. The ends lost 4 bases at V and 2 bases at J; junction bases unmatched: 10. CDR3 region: CASSSRDRGIPYEQYF. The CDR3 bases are TGTGCCAGCAGTTCTCGAGACAGGGGAATACCCTACGAGCAGTACTTC.

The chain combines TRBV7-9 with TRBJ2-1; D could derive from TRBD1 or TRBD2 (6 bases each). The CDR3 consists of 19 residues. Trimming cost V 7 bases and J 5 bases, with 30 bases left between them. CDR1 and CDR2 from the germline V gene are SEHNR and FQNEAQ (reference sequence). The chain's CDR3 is CASTGGGEAALQVDNEQFF. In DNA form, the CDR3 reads TGTGCCAGCACCGGAGGGGGTGAAGCGGCCCTACAGGTCGACAATGAGCAGTTCTTC.

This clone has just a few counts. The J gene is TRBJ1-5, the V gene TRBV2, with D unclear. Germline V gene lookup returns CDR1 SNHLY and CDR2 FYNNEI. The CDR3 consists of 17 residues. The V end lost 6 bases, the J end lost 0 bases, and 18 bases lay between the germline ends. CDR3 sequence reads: CASSPIGQSYSNQPQHF. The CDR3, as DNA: TGTGCCAGCAGCCCAATAGGGCAGTCATATAGCAATCAGCCCCAGCATTTT.

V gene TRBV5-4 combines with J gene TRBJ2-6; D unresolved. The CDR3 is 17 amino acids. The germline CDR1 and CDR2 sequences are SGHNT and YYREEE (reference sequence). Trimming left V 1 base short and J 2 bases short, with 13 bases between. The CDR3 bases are TGTGCCAGCAGCTTGTTTAGTGGCGGTACTGGGGCCAACGTCCTGACTTTC. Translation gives CASSLFSGGTGANVLTF.

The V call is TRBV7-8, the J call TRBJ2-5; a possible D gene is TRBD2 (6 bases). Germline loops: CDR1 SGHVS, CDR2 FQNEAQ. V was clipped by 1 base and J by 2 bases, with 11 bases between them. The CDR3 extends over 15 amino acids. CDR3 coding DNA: TGTGCCAGCAGCTTAGAGGGGAGGAGACAAGAGACCCAGTACTTC. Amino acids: CASSLEGRRQETQYF.